The rows below give T cell receptor beta chains drawn from one sample of a study of blood T cell repertoires in COVID-19. Sequencing was performed with immunoSEQ multiplex PCR; in TCRdb, only in-frame clones are kept and a portion is missing. This table holds some 150,000 clones, roughly 80% found once. Sequences were obtained from peripheral blood. These receptors were collected from a woman of 80 years or more with acute or convalescent COVID-19. Each CDR3 is given with its conserved first and last residue. A D gene is named only where the DNA matches it firmly. Rows give clone size only sometimes, using once, few, many, or a class for an expanded clone.

>15|TRBV18|TRBD1|TRBJ1-2|-
TGTGCCAGCTCACCACTCGAGGGGGCCTACTATGGCTACACCTTC
CASSPLEGAYYGYTF
>14|TRBV3-1/TRBV3-2|-|TRBJ2-2|once
TGTGCCAGCAGCCGGACTGCGAACACCGGGGAGCTGTTTTTT
CASSRTANTGELFF
>14|TRBV3-1/TRBV3-2|TRBD1|TRBJ1-5|-
TGTGCCAGCAGCCGCACAGGGGGCTCTCAGCCCCAGCATTTT
CASSRTGGSQPQHF
>13|TRBV29-1|TRBD1|TRBJ1-2|-
TGCAGCGTGGGGGTGGACAGGGAATATGGCTACACCTTC
CSVGVDREYGYTF
>15|TRBV5-1|TRBD1|TRBJ1-1|-
TGCGCCAGCAGCGCGCCGGGACAGGGAGGGCTAGAAGCTTTCTTT
CASSAPGQGGLEAFF
>14|TRBV29-1|TRBD1|TRBJ2-7|-
TGCAGCGTAGAATTGGGACAGGGGGCCTACGAGCAGTACTTC
CSVELGQGAYEQYF
>13|TRBV19|TRBD2|TRBJ2-5|-
TGTGCCAGTAGCCCGGGACTATTAGAGACCCAGTACTTC
CASSPGLLETQYF
>13|TRBV18|-|TRBJ1-2|-
TGTGCCAGCTCACCCGAGACAGCATATGGCTACACCTTC
CASSPETAYGYTF
>14|TRBV7-3|TRBD1|TRBJ1-1|-
TGTGCCAGCAGCCGGGACAGCCTTAACACTGAAGCTTTCTTT
CASSRDSLNTEAFF
>15|TRBV7-4|-|TRBJ1-5|-
TGTGCCAGCAGCTTAGCCCCAACAGGAGAACAGCCCCAGCATTTT
CASSLAPTGEQPQHF
>15|TRBV27|-|TRBJ1-2|-
TGTGCCAGCAGTTTGGCGGGGCCGGATATCTATGGCTACACCTTC
CASSLAGPDIYGYTF
>19|TRBV7-6|TRBD2|TRBJ2-1|-
TGTGCCAGCAGCTTACGCACTAGCGGGGGGGCCACCTCCTACAATGAGCAGTTCTTC
CASSLRTSGGATSYNEQFF
>13|TRBV19|-|TRBJ1-6|once
TGTGCCAGCCGCACGGAGTATAATTCACCCCTCCACTTT
CASRTEYNSPLHF
>15|TRBV9|TRBD1|TRBJ1-1|-
TGTGCCAGCAGCGTAGAGGGGACAGCGAACACTGAAGCTTTCTTT
CASSVEGTANTEAFF
>13|TRBV27|-|TRBJ1-5|-
TGTGCCAGCAGTTTCGGTCGGGATCAGCCCCAGCATTTT
CASSFGRDQPQHF
>16|TRBV6-6|TRBD1|TRBJ1-1|-
TGTGCCAGCAGTTTCAGACAGGGGGGTCTGGCCGAGGTAGCTTTCTTT
CASSFRQGGLAEVAFF
>15|TRBV2|-|TRBJ2-3|-
TGTGCCAGCAGTGGACAGATCAAAAGCACAGATACGCAGTATTTT
CASSGQIKSTDTQYF
>14|TRBV2|-|TRBJ1-2|few
TGTGCCAGCAGACCCCAGATCTCGTACTATGGCTACACCTTC
CASRPQISYYGYTF
>14|TRBV4-3|-|TRBJ2-7|few
TGCGCCAGCAGCCTCGGACAGTATGAGCCCGAGCAGTACTTC
CASSLGQYEPEQYF
>16|TRBV5-1|TRBD1|TRBJ2-5|-
TGCGCCAGCAGCGCGGGGACAGGGTCCTTTGGAGAGACCCAGTACTTC
CASSAGTGSFGETQYF
>16|TRBV19|-|TRBJ1-4|-
TGTGCCAGTAGTTTCGGGAGGGAAGCAACTAATGAAAAACTGTTTTTT
CASSFGREATNEKLFF
>18|TRBV5-1|TRBD2|TRBJ2-1|-
TGCGCCAGCAGCTTGGCGTTGAGCGGGGGGGCATGGCTTGGTGAGCAGTTCTTC
CASSLALSGGAWLGEQFF
>15|TRBV7-8|TRBD1|TRBJ2-7|-
TGTGCCAGCAGCCCGAGGACAGGGAATCCCTACGAGCAGTACTTC
CASSPRTGNPYEQYF
>15|TRBV9|-|TRBJ1-1|few
TGTGCCAGCAGCGCCCTCCCCGGAGGGAGCACTGAAGCTTTCTTT
CASSALPGGSTEAFF
>14|TRBV11-2|-|TRBJ1-1|few
TGTGCCAGCAGTCTACAGAGCATGAACACTGAAGCTTTCTTT
CASSLQSMNTEAFF
>13|TRBV11-2|-|TRBJ1-2|few
TGTGCCAGCAGCTTAGTAACTAACTATGGCTACACCTTC
CASSLVTNYGYTF
>14|TRBV29-1|-|TRBJ1-1|-
TGCAGCGTTCACACGACCAGGGTAACCACTGAAGCTTTCTTT
CSVHTTRVTTEAFF
>11|TRBV6-2/TRBV6-3|-|TRBJ2-5|-
TGTGCCAGCAGTTTTAAAGAGACCCAGTACTTC
CASSFKETQYF
>16|TRBV11-2|TRBD2|TRBJ2-7|-
TGTGCCAGCAGCTATATTAGCGGGGGGCCCTTCTACGAGCAGTACTTC
CASSYISGGPFYEQYF
>17|TRBV4-1|-|TRBJ2-3|-
TGCGCCAGCAGCCAAGTTACCTCTGGGGGGGCCCGGGATACGCAGTATTTT
CASSQVTSGGARDTQYF
>14|TRBV11-2|-|TRBJ2-2|-
TGTGCCAGTAACAGGGCCGCGAACACCGGGGAGCTGTTTTTT
CASNRAANTGELFF
>13|TRBV24-1|-|TRBJ2-5|-
TGTGCCACCAGTGACCCCCCTACGGAGACCCAGTACTTC
CATSDPPTETQYF
>19|TRBV4-1|-|TRBJ1-3|-
TGCGCCAGCAGCCAACGCCGGGGTGAGAACAGTGTGTCTGGAAACACCATATATTTT
CASSQRRGENSVSGNTIYF
>15|TRBV3-1/TRBV3-2|TRBD1|TRBJ2-5|once
TGTGCCAGCAGCCGACCGGACAGGGGCAGCCAGACCCAGTACTTC
CASSRPDRGSQTQYF
>17|TRBV7-6|-|TRBJ1-2|-
TGTGCCAGCAGCTTATGGCCCGGTTTTAGGGGTAACTATGGCTACACCTTC
CASSLWPGFRGNYGYTF
>16|TRBV13|TRBD2|TRBJ2-5|-
TGTGCCAGCAGCTCTCCTAGCGGGGGGACTCAAGAGACCCAGTACTTC
CASSSPSGGTQETQYF
>16|TRBV15|TRBD2|TRBJ2-3|once
TGTGCCACCAGCAGAGATGCGGGGGTGATCACAGATACGCAGTATTTT
CATSRDAGVITDTQYF
>16|TRBV4-2|TRBD2|TRBJ2-7|-
TGTGCCAGCAGCCAAGATCCGGAGACTAGCGGGGGGCCCCAGTACTTC
CASSQDPETSGGPQYF
>16|TRBV7-6|TRBD1|TRBJ2-3|-
TGTGCCAGCAGCAGGACAGGGCTGACTAGCACAGATACGCAGTATTTT
CASSRTGLTSTDTQYF
>12|TRBV18|-|TRBJ2-1|-
TGTGCCAGCTCTCCTACCATCAATGAGCAGTTCTTC
CASSPTINEQFF
>19|TRBV11-2|TRBD2|TRBJ2-5|-
TGTGCCAGCAGCCACTCCCCTAGCGGGGGCCGGGGACCCCAAGAGACCCAGTACTTC
CASSHSPSGGRGPQETQYF
>13|TRBV18|TRBD1|TRBJ1-1|-
TGTGCCAGCTCACTCGAATCGGACAGGGAAGCTTTCTTT
CASSLESDREAFF
>14|TRBV6-5|TRBD1|TRBJ1-1|-
TGTGCCAGCATCCAAGGGGGCGCGCGTACTGAAGCTTTCTTT
CASIQGGARTEAFF
>13|TRBV18|-|TRBJ2-7|-
TGTGCCAGCTCACTAACCCCGGGATGGGAGCAGTACTTC
CASSLTPGWEQYF